This T cell receptor beta chain was recorded in a study of identical twins. In TCRdb, the 5' RACE reads were re-called with MiXCR into one record per CDR3 protein. The sample lists about 570,000 distinct CDR3 sequences; 9.6% were seen once. Germline V gene sequence: CDR1 SNHLY, CDR2 FYNNEI. The V end was cut by 3 bases, the J end by 3 bases, with 9 bases between. This CDR3 spans 14 amino acids. The data were also submitted as part of a second study, on yellow fever vaccine responses in identical twins. That study reports: The authors reported partly convergent, partly personalized vaccine responses in identical twins.

V and J are TRBV2 and TRBJ1-5, with D unclear. The material sequenced was PBMCs. The origin of this receptor is a woman younger than 30 in good health. The DNA of the CDR3 is TGTGCCAGCAGTGATTCAGGTTCCAATCAGCCCCAGCATTTT. Protein: CASSDSGSNQPQHF.